This T cell receptor (beta chain) appears in the sequencing data of a study of regulatory T cells in long-lasting Graves disease. Time point described: newly diagnosed GD, antithyroid drugs for less than 3 months. Construction of the TCR library relied on RNA isolated from PBMCs. This clonotype has a count of ten or more. Assembly of TCR beta libraries relied on iRepertoire HTBI primers together with Arm-PCR of CDR3 regions. Via MiXCR, TCRdb re-called the multiplex PCR reads, giving one row per CDR3 protein. Of 350,000 to 500,000 distinct CDR3 sequences in the sample, 15% to 20% were seen once. Between the trimmed V and J ends, which lost 0 bases and 2 bases, there was a span of 11 bases. CDR1 is SGDLS, CDR2 YYNGEE, per germline. The CDR3 extends over 15 amino acids. These same records also appear under a second study, on T cells in Graves' hyperthyroidism and ophthalmopathy.

The J gene is TRBJ1-1, the V gene TRBV9; D perhaps matches TRBD1 (6 bases). Sequences were derived from peripheral blood mononuclear cells (PBMCs), sampled at new diagnosis, from a patient treated with antithyroid drugs. The source is a woman under 30 with Graves disease. The CDR3 reads CASSVGLGANTEAFF. The DNA of the CDR3 is TGTGCCAGCAGCGTAGGATTGGGGGCCAACACTGAAGCTTTCTTT.